This entry concerns a single T cell receptor (beta chain). What this receptor recognizes is not known. Nothing much larger sits one base from this clone, and base qualities are not available. This entry comes from a study of blood T cells in healthy people across ages (dated by TCRdb to 2013 to 2016). With respect to the entire study: Template switching captured roughly one uniquely barcoded TCR beta cDNA molecule per two T cells in model experiments. To track age-related changes in TCR beta repertoire diversity, the study relied on deep sequencing normalized with unique cDNA molecular identifiers. The donors were split into four age groups: young (average roughly 15 years), middle-aged (roughly 39), aged (about 62) and long-lived (approximately 89). Donors of different ages were randomly distributed across sequencing lanes to avoid experimental bias. For two donors (one aged 18 to 30 and one aged 80 or older), the study analyzed two additional independent replicas of 1 million unique cDNA reads from the same blood draw.

The paper as a whole reports these results and caveats: There was a strong correlation between observed TCR beta diversity and the percentage of naive T cells measured by flow cytometry. Observed TCR beta diversity per million T cells fell roughly linearly with age, and a significant reduction was already apparent by age about 38. Estimates of total diversity based on one million sequenced T cells were considered lower bounds and underestimates. Conclusive comparison of naive and antigen-experienced compartments was prevented by the profiling of bulk unsorted PBMCs. Compared with the aged group, the long-lived group had more naive CD4+ T cells, fewer expanded clones and increased TCR diversity, suggesting age selection. Because donor CMV infection status was unknown, age-related changes in expanded clonotypes were potentially confounded.

Library preparation used 5' RACE. Sequencing used an Illumina HiSeq 2500. A second PCR of roughly 7 to 12 cycles was run with a J-beta primer mix and a sample-barcoded 5' primer. A unique molecular identifier was introduced onto each TCR beta cDNA molecule by a template-switch 5' adaptor carrying 12 random nucleotides. At least 2.5 million CDR3-containing paired-end reads were obtained from each sample. The Mint cDNA synthesis kit, primed by a TRBC-specific oligonucleotide, was used to synthesize first-strand cDNA from all RNA. Following uracil-DNA glycosylase treatment, all cDNA underwent a first 18-cycle PCR with the universal primers M1SS and BC2_uni_R. The original pipeline was this. Normalization of each sample was performed by random selection of 1 million high-quality reads, each carrying a distinct molecular identifier. Instead of being binned into consensus sequences, reads that shared molecular identifiers were thrown out. MiTCR, run with a Q25 quality threshold and the strictest error-elimination algorithm, handled CDR3 identification, clonotype clustering and error correction. A nonparametric unseen species model with Euler transformation was used to estimate lower-bound total TCR beta diversity. Through fastp at Q25 and MiXCR, TCRdb rebuilt clones from the public reads, retaining in-frame beta chains. All rows with the same CDR3 protein become a single entry with the most common DNA and genes. The V and J calls follow TCRdb's processing rather than the paper's. The sample table records 1.5 million or so distinct CDR3 sequences; approximately 38% of these occur just once. Of the sample, under 8% is held by the ten largest clones.

The 35 to 40 donors, aged 6 to 90 years, were systemically healthy Caucasian individuals from Russia. Roughly 9 milliliters of peripheral blood were drawn from each donor into EDTA-treated Vacutainer tubes. Ficoll-Paque density-gradient centrifugation was used to isolate PBMCs, with at least 7 million per sample. Total RNA was extracted from PBMCs with Trizol reagent, with at least 6 micrograms obtained per sample. For every donor, an aliquot of PBMCs went through flow cytometry to measure the percentages of naive CD45RAhigh/CD27high T cells. This clonotype originated in a woman aged 18-29 years in good health. The specimen was blood.

CDR3 sequence: CASSELGQDGSTDTQYF. The nucleotides are TGTGCCAGCAGTGAACTCGGGCAGGATGGGAGCACAGATACGCAGTATTTT. Recombination linked TRBV2 to TRBJ2-3; the D gene is unclear. Including the terminal cysteine and phenylalanine, the CDR3 comprises 17 residues. Solely the CDR3 DNA is kept, with 51 bases framed from the first base. Reading the germline V gene gives CDR1 SNHLY and CDR2 FYNNEI. The junction carries 15 bases between V and J, which are trimmed by 2 bases and 0 bases respectively.